This T cell receptor (beta chain) is from a study of cytotoxic CD8 clonotypes in ibrutinib-treated CLL. Turning to the study itself: Researchers reported 11 to 12 relapsed/refractory and approximately 16 treatment-naive patients, 17 of them IGHV unmutated.

Trimming removed 4 bases at V and 2 bases at J, with 7 bases between. CDR1 is SQVTM, CDR2 ANQGSEA, per germline. The CDR3 contains 12 residues. Sequenced by immunoSEQ multiplex PCR; TCRdb stores in-frame clones only, minus some. Of approximately 320,000 clones listed, under 70% are singletons. This chain links TRBV29-1 with TRBJ2-3; D gene uncertain. The clonotype was recovered from a human donor with chronic lymphocytic leukemia. This specimen consisted of PBMCs, obtained after 36 months of ibrutinib treatment. The CDR3 loop is CSVGDTTDTQYF. CDR3 nucleotide sequence: TGCAGCGTTGGTGATACCACAGATACGCAGTATTTT.